A single sample is the source of the 25 T cell receptor beta chains below, sequenced in a study of control samples from healthy donors and cancer patients. The data were produced by immunoSEQ multiplex PCR, yet TCRdb's version contains in-frame clones alone and is incomplete. In the table there are about 86,000 clones, roughly 93% of which are singletons. Material: blood. These receptors came from a woman in her twenties or thirties in good health.

The CDR3 DNA sequence: TGTGCCACCAGCAGTCTGGCGGGGTTCTACAATGAGCAGTTCTTC. Protein sequence: CATSSLAGFYNEQFF. The chain is built from TRBV15 and TRBJ2-1; the D gene is possibly TRBD2 (6 bases). Germline CDR1 and CDR2: LNHNV and YYDKDF (reference sequence). V dropped 3 bases and J dropped 3 bases, with 12 bases sitting between them. CDR3 length: 15 amino acids. The entire variable domain, with the rest obtained from reference TRBV15 and TRBJ2-1, is as follows: DAMVIQNPRYQVTQFGKPVTLSCSQTLNHNVMYWYQQKSSQAPKLLFHYYDKDFNNEADTPDNFQSRRPNTSFCFLDIRSPGLGDTAMYLCATSSLAGFYNEQFFGPGTRLTVL.

The rearrangement links TRBV6-5 to TRBJ2-4, with TRBD2 identical over 7 bases. The V gene's germline CDR1 is MNHEY and CDR2 SVGAGI. V trimming: 6 bases; J trimming: 1 base; junction bases outside the gene matches: 3. The CDR3 is made up of 14 amino acids. CDR3 sequence reads: CASRRGGAKNIQYF. The CDR3 nucleotides read TGTGCCAGCAGGCGCGGGGGTGCCAAAAACATTCAGTACTTC.

The chain employs TRBV15 and TRBJ1-2, with a possible D match to TRBD1 (6 bases). This CDR3 region has 16 residues. The ends were cut back, 0 bases at V and 2 bases at J, with 13 bases in the middle. Germline V lookup: CDR1 LNHNV, CDR2 YYDKDF (reference sequence). CDR3 region: CATSRERTGSNYGYTF. The CDR3 DNA reads as TGTGCCACCAGCAGAGAACGAACAGGGTCAAACTATGGCTACACCTTC.

This chain joins TRBV4-1 and TRBJ2-1; the D gene is possibly TRBD2 (5 bases). The CDR3 loop spans 18 amino acids. Germline assignment: CDR1 MGHRA and CDR2 YSYEKL. The V gene lost 0 bases and the J gene lost 6 bases, with 21 bases spanning the gap. The CDR3 nucleotides are TGCGCCAGCAGCCAAGATCGTCCTAGCCGGGATTTTGCCAATGAGCAGTTCTTC. This encodes CASSQDRPSRDFANEQFF.

A single count supports this clone. The rearrangement joins TRBV7-3 to TRBJ1-1, with TRBD1 matching over 8 bases. CDR1 and CDR2 from the germline V gene are SGHTA and FQGTGA. With V trimmed by 4 bases and J by 4 bases, 5 bases remained unmatched. CDR3 length equals 14 residues. As DNA, the CDR3 is TGTGCCAGCAGCTCACAGGGGGGGAGCACTGAAGCTTTCTTT. Its protein product is CASSSQGGSTEAFF.

V usage is TRBV19 and J usage is TRBJ2-1, with TRBD2 identical over 12 bases. The CDR3 runs to 15 residues. Trimming at V came to 7 bases and at J to 8 bases, leaving 9 bases not matched to a gene. Germline V gene lookup returns CDR1 LNHDA and CDR2 SQIVND (reference sequence). For the CDR3, the DNA is TGTGCCAGTACCAAGACTAGCGGGAGTAGGTATGAGCAGTTCTTC. Translating it yields CASTKTSGSRYEQFF.

This clone was counted once. The genes are TRBV9 and TRBJ1-6, with a possible D match to TRBD1 (5 bases). This CDR3 has 15 amino acids. CDR1 is SGDLS, CDR2 YYNGEE, per germline. V lost 3 bases, J lost 9 bases, and 16 bases lay in between. CDR3 DNA sequence: TGTGCCAGCAGCGCTGAGGGGATCGGCCTTTCACCCCTCCACTTT. It specifies CASSAEGIGLSPLHF.

The chain combines TRBV10-3 with TRBJ2-5, with 7 bases that match TRBD1. CDR3 size: 12 residues. The germline V gene encodes CDR1 ENHRY and CDR2 SYGVKD. The junction had 0 bases not matched to a gene; V was cut back by 4 bases and J by 4 bases. The CDR3 sequence is CAISAGGETQYF. The CDR3 DNA sequence: TGTGCCATCAGTGCAGGGGGAGAGACCCAGTACTTC.

This clone was seen once. The chain is built from TRBV11-3 and TRBJ2-5; TRBD1 or TRBD2 may be the D gene (5 bases each). Looked up from germline, CDR1 is SGHNT and CDR2 is YENEEA. Trimming pared 6 bases from V and 9 bases from J, leaving 20 bases between. The CDR3 has 14 residues. CDR3 DNA: TGTGCCAGCAGTAATGGGTATACGGGACGGGCCCAGTACTTC. Protein product: CASSNGYTGRAQYF.

This clone occurred once. The V gene is TRBV15, the J gene TRBJ2-3, with 8 bases that match TRBD1. Germline V gives CDR1 LNHNV, CDR2 YYDKDF (reference sequence). After removal of 0 bases from V and 1 base from J, the junction contained 0 bases not matched to a gene. The CDR3 runs 15 residues. The CDR3 DNA follows: TGTGCCACCAGCAGAGAGGGACAGGGCACAGATACGCAGTATTTT. It yields the protein CATSREGQGTDTQYF.

The J gene is TRBJ2-7, the V gene TRBV4-1; D might be TRBD1 (5 bases). The germline V gene encodes CDR1 MGHRA and CDR2 YSYEKL. Trimming stripped 1 base from V and 2 bases from J, with 18 bases between. This CDR3 comprises 17 residues. DNA of the CDR3: TGCGCCAGCAGCCAAGTAGCCAGGGAATCGTACCCCTACGAGCAGTACTTC. It encodes CASSQVARESYPYEQYF.

The chain is built from TRBV5-6 and TRBJ1-1; D not certain. The germline V gene has CDR1 SGHDT and CDR2 YYEEEE. The CDR3 covers 15 residues. The ends were cut back, 4 bases at V and 3 bases at J, with 16 bases in the middle. The CDR3 loop is CASSIPGGKYTEAFF. In DNA, the CDR3 is TGTGCCAGCAGCATCCCGGGAGGGAAGTACACTGAAGCTTTCTTT.

CDR3 nucleotides: TGTGCCAGTAGTGTTGACTGGAACACCGGGGAGCTGTTTTTT. Translating it yields CASSVDWNTGELFF. The rearrangement links TRBV19 to TRBJ2-2, with D unclear. The germline V gene encodes CDR1 LNHDA and CDR2 SQIVND (reference sequence). The V end was cut by 5 bases, the J end by 1 base, with 8 bases between. CDR3 length: 14 amino acids.

In its sample, this clone was seen a few times. This chain joins TRBV18 and TRBJ2-7, with a tentative D call TRBD1 (6 bases). The CDR3 length is 14 residues. With 3 bases removed from V and 2 bases from J, the gap between germline ends came to 11 bases. The germline V gene has CDR1 KGHSH and CDR2 LQKENI. The CDR3 loop is CASSPGDTTYEQYF. The CDR3 DNA follows: TGTGCCAGCTCACCCGGGGACACAACCTACGAGCAGTACTTC. Together with reference TRBV18 and TRBJ2-7, the CDR3 gives the full variable domain: NAGVMQNPRHLVRRRGQEARLRCSPMKGHSHVYWYRQLPEEGLKFMVYLQKENIIDESGMPKERFSAEFPKEGPSILRIQQVVRGDSAAYFCASSPGDTTYEQYFGPGTRLTVT.

This chain links TRBV4-2 with TRBJ1-6, with 8 positions matching TRBD1. Per the germline V gene, CDR1 is LGHNA and CDR2 is YNFKEQ. CDR3 length: 13 residues. V gave up 3 bases and J gave up 10 bases; unmatched junction bases: 2. CDR3 residues: CASSQDRASPLHF. The CDR3 bases are TGTGCCAGCAGCCAGGACAGGGCCTCACCCCTCCACTTT.

This chain uses TRBV6-6 with TRBJ1-2; the D gene is possibly TRBD1 (5 bases). Per the germline V gene, CDR1 is MNHNY and CDR2 is SVGAGI (reference sequence). V gave up 8 bases and J gave up 5 bases, with 9 bases separating them. The CDR3 runs 11 residues. This CDR3 is CASSGGYGYTF. CDR3 nucleotides: TGTGCCAGCTCGGGGGGGTATGGCTACACCTTC.

The chain joins TRBV15 to TRBJ2-1; 11 bases are a match to TRBD2. The CDR3 spans 15 residues. The V and J ends lost 5 bases and 4 bases, in that order; junction bases with no gene match: 4. CDR1 is LNHNV, CDR2 YYDKDF, per germline (reference sequence). CDR3: CATSVLAGEYNEQFF. The CDR3 DNA is TGTGCCACCAGCGTACTAGCGGGAGAATACAATGAGCAGTTCTTC.

The gene calls are TRBV29-1 and TRBJ1-1; no definite D call. The CDR3 runs to 12 residues. V gave up 2 bases and J gave up 5 bases, with 9 bases separating them. Germline assignment: CDR1 SQVTM and CDR2 ANQGSEA. The CDR3 coding sequence is TGCAGCGTTGAACTCCAGAGAACTGAAGCTTTCTTT. Its protein is CSVELQRTEAFF.

The CDR3 loop reads CASSSPDSPQQYF. The CDR3, as DNA: TGTGCCAGCAGCTCCCCTGACAGCCCTCAGCAGTACTTC. The chain combines TRBV28 with TRBJ2-7, with D maybe TRBD1 (5 bases). Trimming took off 6 bases at V and 8 bases at J, with 17 bases between the two ends. Germline V gene data show CDR1 as MDHEN and CDR2 as SYDVKM. CDR3 length: 13 residues.

The gene calls are TRBV18 and TRBJ2-1; D perhaps matches TRBD2 (5 bases). Germline assignment: CDR1 KGHSH and CDR2 LQKENI. The CDR3 contains 13 residues. The V and J ends lost 3 bases and 8 bases respectively, with 11 bases between them. Here the CDR3 reads CASSPGDSYEQFF. The DNA of the CDR3 is TGTGCCAGCTCACCGGGAGACTCCTATGAGCAGTTCTTC.

The rearrangement links TRBV6-5 to TRBJ2-2; 14 positions agree with TRBD2. J was trimmed by 7 bases and V by 10 bases; bases with no gene match: 5. CDR3 size: 14 residues. Germline assignment: CDR1 MNHEY and CDR2 SVGAGI. As DNA, the CDR3 is TGTGCCACCGGGACTAGCGGGAGTTACGGGGAGCTGTTTTTT. It codes for CATGTSGSYGELFF.

This chain joins TRBV27 and TRBJ1-2, with a possible D match to TRBD1 (6 bases). The CDR3 has 16 residues. V lost 6 bases to trimming and J lost 4 bases, with 21 bases between them. CDR1 and CDR2 from the germline V gene are MNHEY and SMNVEV (reference sequence). The CDR3 DNA follows: TGTGCCAGCAGCCGAAAAACCACAGGGCGTGGCTATGGCTACACCTTC. It codes for CASSRKTTGRGYGYTF.

J is TRBJ1-1 and V is TRBV6-5; a possible D gene is TRBD1 (6 bases). V lost 7 bases and J lost 11, with 17 bases in between. The CDR3 extends over 12 amino acids. Germline CDR1 MNHEY, CDR2 SVGAGI. The CDR3 here is CASTQGLGLAFF. As DNA, the CDR3 is TGTGCCAGCACTCAGGGGCTTGGCCTGGCTTTCTTT.

This chain uses TRBV11-2 with TRBJ2-1, with D uncertain. V was clipped by 1 base and J by 0 bases, with 13 bases between them. Germline V gene data show CDR1 as SGHAT and CDR2 as FQNNGV. CDR3 length: 17 amino acids. DNA of the CDR3: TGTGCCAGCAGCTTAGTAGGTCCAATAGCCTCCTACAATGAGCAGTTCTTC. Residues: CASSLVGPIASYNEQFF. Full variable domain (remainder filled in from reference TRBV11-2 and TRBJ2-1): EAGVAQSPRYKIIEKRQSVAFWCNPISGHATLYWYQQILGQGPKLLIQFQNNGVVDDSQLPKDRFSAERLKGVDSTLKIQPAKLEDSAVYLCASSLVGPIASYNEQFFGPGTRLTVL.

V and J are TRBV6-6 and TRBJ1-2, with 7 bases aligning to TRBD1. From germline, CDR1 is MNHNY and CDR2 SVGAGI (reference sequence). Trimming took 0 bases from V and 4 from J; bases not matched to a gene: 8. The CDR3 is 16 residues long. CDR3 region: CASSYSTGRRGYGYTF. Written as DNA, the CDR3 is TGTGCCAGCAGTTACTCGACAGGGCGACGAGGCTATGGCTACACCTTC.